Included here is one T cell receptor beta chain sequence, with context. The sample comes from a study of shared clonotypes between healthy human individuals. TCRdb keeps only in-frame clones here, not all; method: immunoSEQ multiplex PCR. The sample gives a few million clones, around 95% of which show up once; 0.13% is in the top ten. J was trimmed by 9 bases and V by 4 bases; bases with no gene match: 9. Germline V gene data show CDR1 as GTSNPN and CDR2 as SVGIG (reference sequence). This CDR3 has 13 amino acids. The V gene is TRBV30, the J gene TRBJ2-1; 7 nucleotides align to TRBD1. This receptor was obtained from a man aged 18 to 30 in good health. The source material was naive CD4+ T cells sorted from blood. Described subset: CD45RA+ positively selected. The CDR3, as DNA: TGTGCCTGGAATAGGGGGCTGCTGGGTGAGCAGTTCTTC. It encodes CAWNRGLLGEQFF.